This T cell receptor (beta chain) was documented in a study of shared T cell receptors in the human thymus. The CDR3 runs to 18 residues. The germline V and J ends were trimmed by 5 bases and 7 bases, with 28 bases remaining between them. Germline V gene data show CDR1 as SGHRS and CDR2 as YFSETQ. Data came from immunoSEQ multiplex PCR; TCRdb stores just in-frame clones and leaves some out. The table shows about 400,000 clones, with 85% to 95% occurring only once. The chain uses TRBV5-1 and TRBJ1-3; D perhaps matches TRBD1 (5 bases). The TCR sequence derives from a human donor. Sequencing was carried out using thymocytes. The CDR3 sequence is CASRPDGGDFVFMNTIYF. The CDR3 bases are TGCGCCAGCAGACCGGACGGAGGGGATTTCGTTTTCATGAACACCATATATTTT.